The clone carrying this TCR beta chain showed up many times. Its specificity is not known. These data belong to a study of metastatic and nonmetastatic thyroid tumors. Study at large: A comparison of repertoires was made across blood and tumor or nodule tissue from malignant and benign thyroid patients.

Among the patients, none had received any treatment before thyroid surgery. Per the study methods: A classifier of distant metastasis in papillary thyroid cancer was built from CDR3 differences (across clinicopathological groups). TCRdb re-called the PCR reads with MiXCR. The V and J calls follow TCRdb's processing rather than the paper's. Of around 21,000 clones in the sample, more than 20% were seen once. Regarding the study as a whole: Benign nodules were reported to have significantly lower TCR beta diversity than malignant thyroid tumors, in blood and tumor.

This receptor was obtained from a male donor with papillary thyroid cancer or a benign thyroid nodule (not recorded which). Some clones in this sample may be carry-over from other donors' samples. The sample taken for sequencing was blood.

DNA of the CDR3: TGTGCCAGCAGTTTTGTGGTTTCGAGCTCCTACAATGAGCAGTTCTTC. Translation gives CASSFVVSSSYNEQFF. The V and J genes are TRBV28 and TRBJ2-1; D gene uncertain. CDR3 length equals 16 residues. V was trimmed by 3 bases and J by 0 bases, leaving 12 bases between them. Per the germline V gene, CDR1 is MDHEN and CDR2 is SYDVKM.